A single sample is the source of the 2 T cell receptor beta chains below, sequenced in a study of graft-versus-host responses after intestinal transplantation (TCRdb year 2021). Receptor libraries were prepared by the immunoSEQ multiplex PCR assay. The table was pulled from immuneACCESS by TCRdb, which kept in-frame rearrangements only. Such tables lose some clones; where checked, under half of the loss comes from unresolved V genes, and the rest has no known cause. The sample table records 30,000 to 35,000 clones; roughly 80% of these occur just once. The ten largest clones take up approximately 20% of the sample. According to the study, the label for this sample's time point signals: cells obtained before transplantation from donor or recipient. Their target antigens are unknown. Sequences were derived from unstimulated CD8+ T cells sorted from spleen or lymph node cells, sampled before intestinal transplant. These receptors all stem from a human donor who received an intestinal transplant.

The genes are TRBV28 and TRBJ2-7, with 14 nucleotides matching TRBD2. The CDR3 runs to 15 residues. Losses at the gene ends were 6 bases for V and 11 bases for J; bases not matched to a gene: 12. Germline V lookup: CDR1 MDHEN, CDR2 SYDVKM. The CDR3 nucleotides read TGTGCCAGCAGCCTCTTCGGACTAGCGGGAGGCGGGGAGTACTTC. This codes for CASSLFGLAGGGEYF.

V and J are TRBV2 and TRBJ1-4, with D possibly TRBD1 on 5 matching bases. Germline CDR1 reads SNHLY; CDR2 reads FYNNEI. V shed 2 bases and J shed 8 bases, with 12 bases lying between them. The CDR3 has 14 amino acids. The CDR3 DNA reads TGTGCCAGCAGTGAAAATGGGGCAGACGAAAAACTGTTTTTT. This sequence encodes CASSENGADEKLFF.